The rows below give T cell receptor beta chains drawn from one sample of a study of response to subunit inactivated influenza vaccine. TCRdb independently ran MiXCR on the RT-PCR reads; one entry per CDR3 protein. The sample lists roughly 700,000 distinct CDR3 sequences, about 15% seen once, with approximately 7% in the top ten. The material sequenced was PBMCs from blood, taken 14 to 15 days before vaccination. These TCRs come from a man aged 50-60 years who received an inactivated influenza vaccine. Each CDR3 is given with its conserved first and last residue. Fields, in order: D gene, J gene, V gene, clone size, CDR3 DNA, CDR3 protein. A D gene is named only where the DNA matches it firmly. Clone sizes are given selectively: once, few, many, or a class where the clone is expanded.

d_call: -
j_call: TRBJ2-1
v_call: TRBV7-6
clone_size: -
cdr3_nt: TGTGCCAGCAGCTTAGTAGGGGTAAACAATGAGCAGTTCTTC
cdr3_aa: CASSLVGVNNEQFF

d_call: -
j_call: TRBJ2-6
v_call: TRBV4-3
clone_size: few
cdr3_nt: TGCGCCAGCAGCCAAGGGAACTCTGGGGCCAACGTCCTGACTTTC
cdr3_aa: CASSQGNSGANVLTF

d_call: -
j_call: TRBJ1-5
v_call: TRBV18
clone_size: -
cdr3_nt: TGTGCCAGCTCACCACCGTCCAGCAATCAGCCCCAGCATTTT
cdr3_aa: CASSPPSSNQPQHF

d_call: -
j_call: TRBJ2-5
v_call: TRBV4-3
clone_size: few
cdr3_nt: TGCGCCAGCAGCCAAGATTTTGCTGGGACCCAGTACTTC
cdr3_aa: CASSQDFAGTQYF

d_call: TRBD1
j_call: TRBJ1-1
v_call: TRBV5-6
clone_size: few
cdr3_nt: TGTGCCAGCAGCCCACGTCCCGGGACAGGGTCGAGGACTGAAGCTTTCTTT
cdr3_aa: CASSPRPGTGSRTEAFF

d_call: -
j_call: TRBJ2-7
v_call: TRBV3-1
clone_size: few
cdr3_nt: TGTGCCAGCAGCCAAGCAGGGGATACCTACGAGCAGTACTTC
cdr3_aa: CASSQAGDTYEQYF

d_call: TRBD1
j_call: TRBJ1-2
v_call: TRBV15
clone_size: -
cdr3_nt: TGTGCCACCAGCAAATCGGACAGGACGGGTGGCTACACCTTC
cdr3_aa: CATSKSDRTGGYTF

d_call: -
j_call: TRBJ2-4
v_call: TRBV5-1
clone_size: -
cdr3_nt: TGCGCCAGCCGCACGGGGGACGCCAAAAACATTCAGTACTTC
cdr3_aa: CASRTGDAKNIQYF

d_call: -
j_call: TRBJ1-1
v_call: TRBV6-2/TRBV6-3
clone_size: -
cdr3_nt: TGTGCCAGCAGCCCCGGCCCCCCCAGAAGCACTGAAGCTTTCTTT
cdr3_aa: CASSPGPPRSTEAFF

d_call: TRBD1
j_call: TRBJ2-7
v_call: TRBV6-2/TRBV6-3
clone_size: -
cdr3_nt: TGTGCCAGCAGTTACGTAACAGGGGGCCTCGTCCACGAGCAGTACTTC
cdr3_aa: CASSYVTGGLVHEQYF

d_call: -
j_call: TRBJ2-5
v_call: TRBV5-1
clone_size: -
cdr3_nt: TGCGCCAGCAGCTTGGCCCCTGAGGCAAAAGAGACCCAGTACTTC
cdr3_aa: CASSLAPEAKETQYF

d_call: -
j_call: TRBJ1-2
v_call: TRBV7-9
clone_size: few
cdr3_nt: TGTGCCAGCAGCCTCCCATACACGACAGAAAACTATGGCTACACCTTC
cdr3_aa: CASSLPYTTENYGYTF

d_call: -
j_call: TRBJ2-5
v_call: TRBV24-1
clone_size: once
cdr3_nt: TGTGCCACTTTCGCGGGGTCGGAAGAGACCCAGTACTTC
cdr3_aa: CATFAGSEETQYF

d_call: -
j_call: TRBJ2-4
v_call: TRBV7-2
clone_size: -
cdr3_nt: TGTGCCAGCAGCCCCCGTTATCCCGGGGACATTCAGTACTTC
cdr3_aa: CASSPRYPGDIQYF

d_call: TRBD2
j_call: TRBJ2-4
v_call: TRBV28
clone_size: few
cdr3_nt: TGTGCCAGCAGTTTCGGGAGGACTCAGTACTTC
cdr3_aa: CASSFGRTQYF

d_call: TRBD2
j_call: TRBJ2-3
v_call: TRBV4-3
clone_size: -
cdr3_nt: TGCGCCAGCAGCCGACCCCTAGCGGGATTTAGCACAGATACGCAGTATTTT
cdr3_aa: CASSRPLAGFSTDTQYF

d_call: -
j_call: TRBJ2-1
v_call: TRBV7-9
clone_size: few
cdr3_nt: TGTGCCAGCAGCTTCACAGGTCCCAATGAGCAGTTCTTC
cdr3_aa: CASSFTGPNEQFF

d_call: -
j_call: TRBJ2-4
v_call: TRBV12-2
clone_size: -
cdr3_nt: TGTGCAAGTCGACCCGAGGGGGTCCGGGCCAAAAACATTCAGTACTTC
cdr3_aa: CASRPEGVRAKNIQYF

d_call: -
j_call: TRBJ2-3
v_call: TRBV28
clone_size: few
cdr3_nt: TGTGCCAGCAACTCGCGGGGCCGGGCAGATACGCAGTATTTT
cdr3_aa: CASNSRGRADTQYF

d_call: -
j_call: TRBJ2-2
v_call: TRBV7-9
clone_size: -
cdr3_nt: TGTGCCAGCAGCCCTGCCAGGGGCAAGGGCACCGGGGAGCTGTTTTTT
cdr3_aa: CASSPARGKGTGELFF

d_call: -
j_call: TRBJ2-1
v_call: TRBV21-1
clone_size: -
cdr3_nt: TGTGCCAGCAGCCAAGCGCACAGGGGGGTAAGAAGTTCCTACAATGAGCAGTTCTTC
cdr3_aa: CASSQAHRGVRSSYNEQFF

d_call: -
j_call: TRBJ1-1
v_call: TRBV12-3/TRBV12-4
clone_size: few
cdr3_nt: TGTGCCATCCACGACGGAGGGACTGAAGCTTTCTTT
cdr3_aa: CAIHDGGTEAFF

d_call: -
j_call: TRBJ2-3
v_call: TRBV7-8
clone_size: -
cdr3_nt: TGTGCCAGCAGACCGCTCCGGGTGAGCACAGATACGCAGTATTTT
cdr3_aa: CASRPLRVSTDTQYF

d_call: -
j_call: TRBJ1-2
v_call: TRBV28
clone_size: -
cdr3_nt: TGTGCCAGCAGTGATTCAGGGACCGGGGGCTACACCTTC
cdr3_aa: CASSDSGTGGYTF

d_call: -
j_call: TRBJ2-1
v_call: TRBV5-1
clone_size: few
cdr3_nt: TGCGCCAGCAGAGAGTGGGGACCTCAAAATGAGCAGTTCTTC
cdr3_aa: CASREWGPQNEQFF

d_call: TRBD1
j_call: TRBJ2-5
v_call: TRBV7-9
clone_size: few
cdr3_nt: TGTGCCAGCAGCGGAGACAGGGGTGTCCAAGAGACCCAGTACTTC
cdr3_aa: CASSGDRGVQETQYF

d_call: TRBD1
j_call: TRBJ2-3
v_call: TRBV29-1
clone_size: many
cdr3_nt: TGCAGCGTGTCAGGGGGTAATACGCAGTATTTT
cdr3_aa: CSVSGGNTQYF

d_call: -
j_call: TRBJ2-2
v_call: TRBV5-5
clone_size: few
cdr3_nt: TGTGCCAGCAGCCCTTTTCGGGGCGCGGGAACCGGGGAGCTGTTTTTT
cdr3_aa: CASSPFRGAGTGELFF

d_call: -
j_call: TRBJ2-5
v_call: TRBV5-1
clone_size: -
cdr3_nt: TGCGCCAGCAGCCTTAACGTGGGGGAGACCCAGTACTTC
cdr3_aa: CASSLNVGETQYF

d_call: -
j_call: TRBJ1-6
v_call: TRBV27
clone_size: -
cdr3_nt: TGTGCCAGCAGTTTGACAGCCCGGGTCGATAATTCACCCCTCCACTTT
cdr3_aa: CASSLTARVDNSPLHF

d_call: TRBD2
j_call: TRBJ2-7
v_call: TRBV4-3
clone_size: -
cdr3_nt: TGCGCCAGCAGCCAAGATTACGGCGGGAGGTACGAGCAGTACTTC
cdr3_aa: CASSQDYGGRYEQYF

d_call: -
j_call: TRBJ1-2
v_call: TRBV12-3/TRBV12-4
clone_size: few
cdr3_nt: TGTGCCAGCACCCCTGCCCCACTTTTTAACTATGGCTACACCTTC
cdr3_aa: CASTPAPLFNYGYTF

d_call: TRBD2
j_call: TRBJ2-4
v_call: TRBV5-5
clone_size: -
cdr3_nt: TGTGCCAGCAGCTTACAGGGAGGGACTAGCGGGGACATTCAGTACTTC
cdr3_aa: CASSLQGGTSGDIQYF

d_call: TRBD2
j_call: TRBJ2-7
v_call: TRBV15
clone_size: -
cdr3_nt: TGTGCCACCAGCAGTCGGGCTAGCGGGGGCCGGAGCTCCTACGAGCAGTACTTC
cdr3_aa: CATSSRASGGRSSYEQYF

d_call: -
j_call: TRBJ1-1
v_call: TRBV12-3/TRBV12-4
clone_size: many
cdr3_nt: TGTGCCAGCAGTTTTTACGGCACTGAAGCTTTCTTT
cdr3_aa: CASSFYGTEAFF

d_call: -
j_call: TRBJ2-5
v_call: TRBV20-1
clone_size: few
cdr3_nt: TGCAGTGCTAGAAGGGACATGTACCAAGAGACCCAGTACTTC
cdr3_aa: CSARRDMYQETQYF

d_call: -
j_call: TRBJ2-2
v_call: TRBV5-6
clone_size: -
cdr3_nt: TGTGCCCGCAGCATAAGGACAGCGGGCTTAACCGGGGAGCTGTTTTTT
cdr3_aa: CARSIRTAGLTGELFF

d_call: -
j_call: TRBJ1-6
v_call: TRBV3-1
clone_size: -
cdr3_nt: TGTGCCAGCAGCCAAGCGGTAAACGGACCCCTCCACTTT
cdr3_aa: CASSQAVNGPLHF

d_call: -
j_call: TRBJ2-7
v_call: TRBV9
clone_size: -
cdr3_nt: TGTGCCAGCAGCGCCAGCGGGCTGGGGGAGCAGTACTTC
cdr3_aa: CASSASGLGEQYF

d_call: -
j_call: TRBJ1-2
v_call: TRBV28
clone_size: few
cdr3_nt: TGTGCCAGCAGTACGGACCTAGCTAACTATGGCTACACCTTC
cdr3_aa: CASSTDLANYGYTF